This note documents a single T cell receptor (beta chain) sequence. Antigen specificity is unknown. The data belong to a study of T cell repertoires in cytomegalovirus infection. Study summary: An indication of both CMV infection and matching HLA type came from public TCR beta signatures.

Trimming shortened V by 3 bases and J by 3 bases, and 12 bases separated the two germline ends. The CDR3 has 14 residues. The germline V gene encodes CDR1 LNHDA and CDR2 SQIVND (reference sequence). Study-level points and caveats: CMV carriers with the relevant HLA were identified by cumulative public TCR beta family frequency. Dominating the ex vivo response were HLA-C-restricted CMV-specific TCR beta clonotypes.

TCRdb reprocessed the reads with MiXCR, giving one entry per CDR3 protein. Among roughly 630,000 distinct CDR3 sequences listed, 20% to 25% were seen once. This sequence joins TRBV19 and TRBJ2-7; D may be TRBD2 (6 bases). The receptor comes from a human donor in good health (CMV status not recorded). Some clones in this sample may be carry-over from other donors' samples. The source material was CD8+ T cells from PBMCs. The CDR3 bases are TGTGCCAGTAGTATTATGTGGGGGGACTACGAGCAGTACTTC. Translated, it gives CASSIMWGDYEQYF. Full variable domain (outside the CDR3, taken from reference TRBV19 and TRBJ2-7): DGGITQSPKYLFRKEGQNVTLSCEQNLNHDAMYWYRQDPGQGLRLIYYSQIVNDFQKGDIAEGYSVSREKKESFPLTVTSAQKNPTAFYLCASSIMWGDYEQYFGPGTRLTVT.